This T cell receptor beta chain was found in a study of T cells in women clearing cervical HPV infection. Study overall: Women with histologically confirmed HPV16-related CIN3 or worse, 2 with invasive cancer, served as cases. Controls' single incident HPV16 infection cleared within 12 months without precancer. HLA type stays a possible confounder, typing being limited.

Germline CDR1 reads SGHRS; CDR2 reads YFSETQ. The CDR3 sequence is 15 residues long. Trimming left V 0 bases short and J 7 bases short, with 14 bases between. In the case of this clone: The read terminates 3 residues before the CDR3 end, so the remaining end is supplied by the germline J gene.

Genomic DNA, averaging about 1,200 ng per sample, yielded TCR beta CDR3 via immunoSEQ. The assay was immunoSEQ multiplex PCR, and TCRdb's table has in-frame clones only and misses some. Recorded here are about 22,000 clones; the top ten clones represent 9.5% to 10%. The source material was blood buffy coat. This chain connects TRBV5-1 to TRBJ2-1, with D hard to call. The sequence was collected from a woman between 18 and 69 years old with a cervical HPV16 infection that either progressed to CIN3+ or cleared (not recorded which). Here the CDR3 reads CASSLEGRMLNEQFF. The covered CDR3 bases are TGCGCCAGCAGCTTGGAGGGTCGTATGCTTAATGAG.